This T cell receptor (beta chain) appears in the sequencing data of a study of radiotherapy plus CTLA-4 blockade in lung cancer. Receiving focal radiation plus CTLA-4 blockade with ipilimumab were patients who had chemo-refractory metastatic non-small-cell lung cancer. Data came from immunoSEQ multiplex PCR; TCRdb stores just in-frame clones and leaves some out. The repertoire holds under 55,000 clones, approximately 79% seen once, with 3.2% in the top ten. For this clone: Distinct nucleotide sequences in the sample also encode this CDR3.

Trimming cost V 1 base and J 15 bases; bases outside gene matches: 6. This CDR3 region has 12 residues. Germline values: CDR1 SEHNR, CDR2 FQNEAQ (reference sequence). Source: peripheral blood, taken from a patient treated with radiotherapy plus ipilimumab. V gene TRBV7-9 combines with J gene TRBJ2-3, with TRBD2 matching over 8 bases. This sequence originates from a human donor with non-small cell lung cancer who had a partial response to radiotherapy plus ipilimumab. The CDR3 loop is CASSLEGTSGYF. CDR3 nucleotide sequence: TGTGCCAGCAGCTTAGAGGGAACTAGCGGATATTTT.